This TCR beta chain was identified in a study of blood T cell repertoires in COVID-19. This clone was detected a few times. Methods used by the authors: Nucleated cell number was recorded as an estimate derived from reference gene primer amplification. Sequenced by immunoSEQ multiplex PCR; TCRdb stores in-frame clones only, minus some. For V, J and clone size, that table is used; D and trimming come from the DNA. Of fewer than 250,000 clones listed, about 82% are singletons. Looked up from germline, CDR1 is MNHNY and CDR2 is SVGAGI (reference sequence). V lost 0 bases, J lost 6 bases, and 12 bases lay in between. The CDR3 runs to 15 residues.

Sequenced sample: peripheral blood. This sequence joins TRBV6-6 and TRBJ1-5; tentative D call: TRBD1 (5 bases). This TCR was sampled from a man between 60 and 75 years old with COVID-19, enrolled during active disease. CDR3 in DNA: TGTGCCAGCAGTTACTCTGCGTCAGGGCTTCAGCCCCAGCATTTT. It is translated as CASSYSASGLQPQHF.